One and the same sample provided the 22 T cell receptor beta chains below, sequenced in a study of STAT5B mutations in CD4+ large granular lymphocyte leukemia (dated by TCRdb to 2021 to 2024). Libraries came from the immunoSEQ multiplex PCR assay. Sourced from immuneACCESS, this table was stored by TCRdb with only in-frame sequences that have V and J called. A share of the clones is absent; for the studies checked, an unresolved V gene accounts for under half, and the remainder has no known explanation. Present in this sample are tens of thousands of clones, around four fifths of which were seen just once. Approximately 2.5% of the sample comes from the top ten. Material for sequencing was CD4+ T cells from blood buffy coats. The receptors originated from a human donor in good health.

This chain links TRBV7-8 with TRBJ1-2, with 8 nucleotides matching TRBD1. This CDR3 is 14 amino acids long. V lost 4 bases to trimming and J lost 6 bases; unmatched junction nucleotides: 7. Germline-derived CDR1 and CDR2 are SGHVS and FQNEAQ. CDR3 sequence (DNA): TGTGCCAGCAGCTCGCCCGGACAGGGCGATGGCTACACCTTC. As protein: CASSSPGQGDGYTF.

This clone has just one count. V usage is TRBV28 and J usage is TRBJ2-6, with D perhaps TRBD1 (6 bases). There are 18 residues in the CDR3. Trimming cost V 3 bases and J 0 bases, with 15 bases left between them. Germline-derived CDR1 and CDR2 are MDHEN and SYDVKM. The CDR3 DNA is TGTGCCAGCAGTTTTAATTACAGGGCCCGCTCTGGGGCCAACGTCCTGACTTTC. This sequence encodes CASSFNYRARSGANVLTF. Filled out from reference TRBV28 and TRBJ2-6, the complete variable domain reads DVKVTQSSRYLVKRTGEKVFLECVQDMDHENMFWYRQDPGLGLRLIYFSYDVKMKEKGDIPEGYSVSREKKERFSLILESASTNQTSMYLCASSFNYRARSGANVLTFGAGSRLTVL.

CDR3 residues: CASSPIKNYYGYTF. The CDR3 nucleotides are TGTGCCAGCTCACCCATAAAGAATTACTATGGCTACACCTTC. The rearrangement links TRBV18 to TRBJ1-2; D not resolved. V was clipped by 3 bases and J by 3 bases, with 11 bases between them. CDR1 is KGHSH and CDR2 is LQKENI in the germline V gene. The CDR3 covers 14 residues.

The V call is TRBV7-3, the J call TRBJ2-2; 7 positions match TRBD1. The CDR3 totals 16 residues. Germline V gene data show CDR1 as SGHTA and CDR2 as FQGTGA. The ends lost 5 bases at V and 0 bases at J; junction bases unmatched: 6. CDR3 nucleotides: TGTGCCAGCAGCCCACATGGGACAGCGAACACCGGGGAGCTGTTTTTT. As protein: CASSPHGTANTGELFF.

V and J are TRBV7-9 and TRBJ2-5; a possible D gene is TRBD1 (5 bases). V gave up 4 bases and J gave up 4 bases, with 13 bases separating them. This CDR3 comprises 14 residues. Germline assignment: CDR1 SEHNR and CDR2 FQNEAQ (reference sequence). The CDR3 here is CASSSGQGRETQYF. DNA of the CDR3: TGTGCCAGCAGCTCCGGGCAGGGCCGAGAGACCCAGTACTTC.

J is TRBJ2-7 and V is TRBV29-1; TRBD2 matches at 8 bases. The germline gives CDR1 SQVTM, CDR2 ANQGSEA. The trim removed 3 bases at V and 5 bases at J, leaving 9 bases unmatched. This CDR3 is 14 amino acids long. DNA for the CDR3: TGCAGCGTTGACCCAGGCGGGAGGTTTAACGAGCAGTACTTC. It yields the protein CSVDPGGRFNEQYF.

The V gene is TRBV30, the J gene TRBJ2-7, with D perhaps TRBD1 or TRBD2 (5 bases each). Germline V lookup: CDR1 GTSNPN, CDR2 SVGIG (reference sequence). The CDR3 consists of 16 residues. V was pared by 0 bases and J by 5 bases, with 20 bases between. For the CDR3, the DNA is TGTGCCTGGAGTGTACTAGGGACCCCGGGTACGAACGAGCAGTACTTC. Translated, it gives CAWSVLGTPGTNEQYF. The variable domain in full, with the rest retrieved from reference TRBV30 and TRBJ2-7, is SQTIHQWPATLVQPVGSPLSLECTVEGTSNPNLYWYRQAAGRGLQLLFYSVGIGQISSEVPQNLSASRPQDRQFILSSKKLLLSDSGFYLCAWSVLGTPGTNEQYFGPGTRLTVT.

This clone has more than one count but fewer than ten. This CDR3 is CASSERTGGDQPQHF. CDR3 in DNA: TGTGCCAGCAGTGAAAGGACAGGGGGCGATCAGCCCCAGCATTTT. The chain couples TRBV2 to TRBJ1-5; TRBD1 matches 11 bases. The CDR3 is 15 residues long. V was pared by 2 bases and J by 5 bases, with 2 bases of the junction left unmatched. CDR1 and CDR2 from the germline V gene are SNHLY and FYNNEI.

The rearrangement joins TRBV30 to TRBJ2-1, with 7 bases identical to TRBD1. The CDR3 extends over 13 amino acids. Per germline, CDR1 GTSNPN and CDR2 SVGIG (reference sequence). Trimming at V came to 4 bases and at J to 2 bases, leaving 2 bases not matched to a gene. The CDR3 here is CAWNRGTYNEQFF. The CDR3 coding sequence is TGTGCCTGGAACAGGGGAACCTACAATGAGCAGTTCTTC.

The V call is TRBV7-2, the J call TRBJ1-3; tentative D call: TRBD1 (5 bases). This CDR3 comprises 15 residues. Germline values: CDR1 SGHTA, CDR2 FQGNSA. The V end was cut by 7 bases, the J end by 2 bases, with 15 bases between. This CDR3 reads CASIPGRWTGNTIYF. Written as DNA, the CDR3 is TGTGCCAGCATCCCGGGGCGGTGGACTGGAAACACCATATATTTT.

J is TRBJ2-2 and V is TRBV19; a weak D match, TRBD1 (5 bases). V was clipped by 7 bases and J by 5 bases, with 14 bases between them. The germline V gene has CDR1 LNHDA and CDR2 SQIVND (reference sequence). CDR3 length: 14 amino acids. The DNA for the CDR3 is TGTGCCAGTAACAGGCGAGGAGTAACCGGGGAGCTGTTTTTT. Residues: CASNRRGVTGELFF.

This clone was found a few times. The chain has TRBV18 and TRBJ1-2, with D perhaps TRBD1 (5 bases). Trimming took 2 bases from V and 2 from J, leaving 9 bases between them. Per germline, CDR1 KGHSH and CDR2 LQKENI. The CDR3 contains 14 residues. CDR3 nucleotides: TGTGCCAGCTCACCAACCAGGGAGAACTATGGCTACACCTTC. Its protein product is CASSPTRENYGYTF. The complete variable domain, with remaining parts taken from reference TRBV18 and TRBJ1-2, reads NAGVMQNPRHLVRRRGQEARLRCSPMKGHSHVYWYRQLPEEGLKFMVYLQKENIIDESGMPKERFSAEFPKEGPSILRIQQVVRGDSAAYFCASSPTRENYGYTFGSGTRLTVV.

The DNA of the CDR3 is TGTGCCTGGAGGAAGGGGCAGGGAAACTACGAGCAGTACTTC. This codes for CAWRKGQGNYEQYF. V gene TRBV30 combines with J gene TRBJ2-7, with D possibly matching TRBD1 (5 bases). The CDR3 contains 14 residues. Germline-derived CDR1 and CDR2 are GTSNPN and SVGIG (reference sequence). The V gene lost 3 bases and the J gene lost 3 bases, with 15 bases spanning the gap.

This chain connects TRBV5-6 to TRBJ2-4, with a weak D call TRBD1 (5 bases). Germline values: CDR1 SGHDT, CDR2 YYEEEE. CDR3 length: 16 residues. Trimming removed 4 bases at V and 3 bases at J, with 17 bases between. CDR3 amino acids: CASSQITRQFKNIQYF. The CDR3 DNA reads as TGTGCCAGCAGCCAAATCACCCGACAGTTCAAAAACATTCAGTACTTC.

Here the CDR3 reads CASSQVPRPQGNYGYTF. The CDR3 bases are TGCGCCAGCAGCCAAGTTCCTCGCCCCCAGGGGAACTATGGCTACACCTTC. V and J are TRBV4-1 and TRBJ1-2, with a tentative D call TRBD1 (6 bases). CDR1 is MGHRA, CDR2 YSYEKL, per germline. Between the trimmed V and J ends, which lost 1 base and 2 bases, there was a span of 17 bases. CDR3 length: 17 amino acids.

The chain links TRBV28 to TRBJ1-2, with D perhaps matching TRBD1 (5 bases). V lost 5 bases and J lost 7, with 20 bases in between. The germline gives CDR1 MDHEN, CDR2 SYDVKM. The CDR3 totals 15 residues. The CDR3 region has the DNA TGTGCCAGCAGTCAAACGCCTTCATATGGGGGTGGCTACACCTTC. Encoded protein: CASSQTPSYGGGYTF.

J is TRBJ2-5 and V is TRBV7-2, with D maybe TRBD2 (5 bases). The germline V gene encodes CDR1 SGHTA and CDR2 FQGNSA. Trimming pared 5 bases from V and 2 bases from J, leaving 9 bases between. The CDR3 sequence is 13 residues long. The CDR3 sequence is CASSRGMQETQYF. The DNA for the CDR3 is TGTGCCAGCAGCCGAGGGATGCAAGAGACCCAGTACTTC.

The chain combines TRBV19 with TRBJ1-4; TRBD1 matches 7 bases. Germline-derived CDR1 and CDR2 are LNHDA and SQIVND (reference sequence). Trimming took 4 bases from V and 6 from J; bases not matched to a gene: 2. The CDR3 is made up of 13 amino acids. The CDR3 coding sequence is TGTGCCAGTAGTAACAGGGGCGATGAAAAACTGTTTTTT. Its protein product is CASSNRGDEKLFF. The full variable domain, with the rest looked up from reference TRBV19 and TRBJ1-4, is DGGITQSPKYLFRKEGQNVTLSCEQNLNHDAMYWYRQDPGQGLRLIYYSQIVNDFQKGDIAEGYSVSREKKESFPLTVTSAQKNPTAFYLCASSNRGDEKLFFGSGTQLSVL.

A word on this clone: Compared with germline, one end of the junction differs, possibly owing to a read error. V gene TRBV11-3 combines with J gene TRBJ2-5, with 13 bases that match TRBD2. The CDR3 totals 15 residues. Germline V gene lookup returns CDR1 SGHNT and CDR2 YENEEA. CDR3 DNA: TGTGCCAGCAGCCTAGAGGGACTAGCGGGGGAGACCCAGTACTTC. Its protein product is CASSLEGLAGETQYF. The full variable domain, in which reference TRBV11-3 and TRBJ2-5 provide the parts outside the CDR3, is EAGVVQSPRYKIIEKKQPVAFWCNPISGHNTLYWYLQNLGQGPELLIRYENEEAVDDSQLPKDRFSAERLKGVDSTLKIQPAELGDSAVYLCASSLEGLAGETQYFGPGTRLLVL.

The rearrangement uses TRBV7-3 and TRBJ2-5; D may match TRBD1 or TRBD2 (6 bases each). The CDR3 is 15 amino acids. The V end lost 5 bases, the J end lost 5 bases, and 18 bases lay between the germline ends. CDR1 is SGHTA and CDR2 is FQGTGA in the germline V gene. This CDR3 reads CASSAVSGAWETQYF. CDR3 bases: TGTGCCAGCAGCGCCGTGTCGGGGGCCTGGGAGACCCAGTACTTC.

The chain links TRBV5-6 to TRBJ1-2, with TRBD1 matching over 8 bases. CDR1 and CDR2 (germline): SGHDT, YYEEEE. The CDR3 spans 16 residues. Unmatched junction bases numbered 11, after V lost 6 bases and J lost 1 base. DNA for the CDR3: TGTGCCAGCACCTCCCTGGCCAGGGGGCGTAACTATGGCTACACCTTC. Residues: CASTSLARGRNYGYTF.

The rearrangement joins TRBV6-5 to TRBJ1-4; 9 bases fit TRBD1. The CDR3 spans 15 residues. CDR1 is MNHEY, CDR2 SVGAGI, per germline. The V and J ends lost 5 bases and 5 bases, in that order; junction bases with no gene match: 6. This CDR3 reads CASSPTGGRNEKLFF. CDR3 DNA: TGTGCCAGCAGTCCTACAGGGGGCCGGAATGAAAAACTGTTTTTT.